This T cell receptor beta chain was captured in a study of blood T cells in healthy people across ages. A sample-barcoded 5' primer and a J-beta primer mix were used in a second PCR of roughly 6 to 11 cycles. A single record per CDR3 protein comes from TCRdb applying MiXCR to the 5' RACE reads. Of around 1,800,000 distinct CDR3 sequences listed, about two fifths are singletons. Healthy Caucasians from Russia aged roughly 6 to 90 served as donors. The authors extracted at least 6 micrograms of total RNA per sample. The length of the CDR3 is 15 residues. With 0 bases clipped from V and 2 bases from J, the junction kept 1 base outside the gene matches. Germline lookup yields CDR1 LGHNA and CDR2 YSLEER.

This receptor was identified in a human donor in good health. V is TRBV4-3 and J is TRBJ2-3; 8 positions match TRBD2. Input material: blood. CDR3 bases: TGCGCCAGCAGCCAAGACGGGAGGGACACAGATACGCAGTATTTT. Its translation is CASSQDGRDTDTQYF.